The sequence of this TCR beta chain was determined in a study of T cells in Graves' hyperthyroidism and ophthalmopathy. Between the trimmed V and J ends, which lost 5 bases and 5 bases, there was a span of 16 bases. Germline CDR1 and CDR2: SGHTA and FQGNSA. The CDR3 sequence is 14 residues long. It was less than 13 ml of fresh peripheral blood that supplied the PBMCs. This clonotype showed up many times. The source material, RNA transcripts, was used to amplify TCR beta CDR3 regions. First-round RT-PCR of the TCR CDR3 relied on the HTBI primer set. One entry per CDR3 protein, called by TCRdb with MiXCR from the multiplex PCR reads. The data show a few hundred thousand distinct CDR3 sequences, about 17% seen once.

The sequence derives from a man between 40 and 49 years old with Graves' hyperthyroidism. Sequenced input: blood. This rearrangement joins TRBV7-2 to TRBJ2-7, with a tentative D call TRBD1 (5 bases). DNA of the CDR3: TGTGCCAGCAGCCCAAGAACAGGTTACCACGAGCAGTACTTC. As protein: CASSPRTGYHEQYF.